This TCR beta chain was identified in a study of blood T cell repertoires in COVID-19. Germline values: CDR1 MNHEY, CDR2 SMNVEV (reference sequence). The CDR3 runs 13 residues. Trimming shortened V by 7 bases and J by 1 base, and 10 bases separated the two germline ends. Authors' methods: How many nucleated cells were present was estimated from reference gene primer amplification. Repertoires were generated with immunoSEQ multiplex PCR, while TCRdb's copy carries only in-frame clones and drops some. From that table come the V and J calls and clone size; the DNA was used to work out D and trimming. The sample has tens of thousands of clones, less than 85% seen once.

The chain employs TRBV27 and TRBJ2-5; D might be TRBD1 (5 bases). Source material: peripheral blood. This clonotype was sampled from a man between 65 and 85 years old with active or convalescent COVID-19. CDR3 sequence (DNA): TGTGCCAGCAAAATCAGGGCCCAAGAGACCCAGTACTTC. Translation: CASKIRAQETQYF.